Below, 24 T cell receptor beta chains from the same sample are listed, as sequenced in a study of blood T cell repertoires in COVID-19 (dated by TCRdb to about 2020). Receptors were amplified or captured by the immunoSEQ multiplex PCR assay. TCRdb mirrors the immuneACCESS table, restricted to in-frame sequences. Some clones are absent from its copies; in checked studies, under half trace to an unresolved V gene, and the reason for the others is unknown. Present in this sample are fewer than 350,000 clones, 85% of which were seen just once. The biggest ten clones account for around 2.5% of the sample. The sequenced material came from PBMCs or T cells enriched from blood (not recorded which). Every receptor here comes from a woman between 50 and 59 years old who had recovered from COVID-19.

The V gene is TRBV7-7, the J gene TRBJ2-1; 9 nucleotides line up with TRBD2. CDR3 length: 16 residues. From germline, CDR1 is SSHAT and CDR2 FNYEAQ (reference sequence). J lost 5 bases, V lost 5 bases, and 10 bases had no gene match. CDR3 residues: CASSPTGTSSHNEQFF. In DNA form, the CDR3 reads TGTGCCAGCAGCCCTACCGGGACTAGCTCTCACAATGAGCAGTTCTTC.

This clone was seen more than once but under ten times. This chain uses TRBV4-1 with TRBJ1-5, with D perhaps TRBD1 (6 bases). This CDR3 contains 14 residues. The V end was cut by 4 bases, the J end by 5 bases, with 12 bases between. Germline CDR1 is MGHRA and CDR2 is YSYEKL. The CDR3 here is CASSPQGGDQPQHF. CDR3 coding DNA: TGCGCCAGCAGCCCACAGGGTGGAGATCAGCCCCAGCATTTT.

CDR3: CASRGQDSPLHF. CDR3 nucleotide sequence: TGTGCCAGCAGAGGACAGGATTCACCCCTCCACTTT. This chain connects TRBV2 to TRBJ1-6; 7 nucleotides agree with TRBD1. Trimming took 6 bases from V and 8 from J; bases not matched to a gene: 1. The CDR3 spans 12 residues. The germline V gene has CDR1 SNHLY and CDR2 FYNNEI.

The chain carries TRBV5-1 and TRBJ2-7, with D possibly being TRBD1 (5 bases). Between the trimmed V and J ends, which lost 0 bases and 3 bases, there was a span of 16 bases. CDR1 is SGHRS, CDR2 YFSETQ, per germline. CDR3 length: 16 amino acids. CDR3 in amino acids: CASSLENLTGSYEQYF. The CDR3 DNA reads as TGCGCCAGCAGCTTGGAAAATCTAACAGGAAGCTACGAGCAGTACTTC.

The chain has TRBV24-1 and TRBJ2-1, with TRBD1 matching over 7 bases. Germline CDR1 reads KGHDR; CDR2 reads SFDVKD. This CDR3 comprises 13 residues. Trimming at V came to 5 bases and at J to 10 bases, leaving 7 bases not matched to a gene. CDR3 sequence: CATSGPRDREQFF. The DNA for the CDR3 is TGTGCCACCAGTGGTCCCCGGGACAGAGAGCAGTTCTTC.

Notes on this clone: Other DNA sequences in the sample encode the same CDR3. The V and J genes are TRBV2 and TRBJ2-7; 8 positions agree with TRBD1. Germline-derived CDR1 and CDR2 are SNHLY and FYNNEI. V lost 6 bases to trimming and J lost 0 bases; unmatched junction nucleotides: 4. The CDR3 loop spans 14 amino acids. The chain's CDR3 is CASRGQVSSYEQYF. The CDR3 bases are TGTGCCAGCAGGGGACAGGTTAGCTCCTACGAGCAGTACTTC.

The sample holds one count of this clone. The chain joins TRBV6-5 to TRBJ2-7, with 8 bases lining up with TRBD1. CDR3 length equals 15 residues. V shed 2 bases, J shed 9 bases, and the junction held 12 bases outside the gene matches. From germline, CDR1 is MNHEY and CDR2 SVGAGI. CDR3 in amino acids: CASSYGAGGEQGQYF. DNA for the CDR3: TGTGCCAGCAGTTACGGAGCAGGGGGCGAACAAGGGCAGTACTTC.

This clone turned up a few times. The chain joins TRBV6-2 or TRBV6-3 to TRBJ1-5, with a weak D call TRBD1 (5 bases). The germline V and J ends were trimmed by 0 bases and 7 bases, with 13 bases remaining between them. CDR1 is MNHEY, CDR2 SVGEGT, per germline. This CDR3 has 15 residues. CDR3 sequence: CASSYSTDYRQPQHF. The DNA of the CDR3 is TGTGCCAGCAGTTACTCGACAGATTACAGACAGCCCCAGCATTTT.

V and J are TRBV2 and TRBJ1-2; D unresolved. Germline CDR1 reads SNHLY; CDR2 reads FYNNEI. The CDR3 is 13 residues long. V dropped 3 bases and J dropped 4 bases, with 9 bases sitting between them. In DNA form, the CDR3 reads TGTGCCAGCAGTGAGGAGGGCGGCTATGGCTACACCTTC. It translates to CASSEEGGYGYTF.

This clone was counted a few times. The chain joins TRBV4-1 to TRBJ1-5, with D perhaps TRBD1 (6 bases). Germline V gives CDR1 MGHRA, CDR2 YSYEKL. The length of the CDR3 is 16 residues. V lost 2 bases and J 4 bases, leaving 15 bases between the germline ends. DNA of the CDR3: TGCGCCAGCAGCCAAACAATTCTCAGGGGTAATCAGCCCCAGCATTTT. Translating gives CASSQTILRGNQPQHF.

The chain employs TRBV18 and TRBJ1-2; 10 nucleotides agree with TRBD1. This CDR3 has 15 amino acids. The germline V gene has CDR1 KGHSH and CDR2 LQKENI. V was clipped by 3 bases and J by 5 bases; unmatched bases: 6. CDR3 nucleotide sequence: TGTGCCAGCTCACCCGACAGGGGGCGCGGGTATGGCTACACCTTC. It specifies CASSPDRGRGYGYTF.

J is TRBJ1-2 and V is TRBV7-2, with TRBD1 matching over 7 bases. This CDR3 region has 15 residues. Trimming took 1 base from V and 4 from J; bases not matched to a gene: 6. Germline V gives CDR1 SGHTA, CDR2 FQGNSA. The CDR3 DNA follows: TGTGCCAGCAGCTTAGTCGCGACAGGGTCCTATGGCTACACCTTC. As protein: CASSLVATGSYGYTF.

The chain employs TRBV9 and TRBJ1-4, with 7 bases aligning to TRBD1. This CDR3 spans 15 amino acids. Germline CDR1 reads SGDLS; CDR2 reads YYNGEE. With 0 bases clipped from V and 7 bases from J, the junction kept 6 bases outside the gene matches. The chain's CDR3 is CASSVGGGEFEKLFF. DNA for the CDR3: TGTGCCAGCAGCGTAGGAGGGGGCGAGTTTGAAAAACTGTTTTTT.

This clone was seen more than once but under ten times. CDR3 loop: CASSINRDRALGPGNTIYF. CDR3 DNA sequence: TGTGCCAGCAGTATAAACCGGGACAGAGCTCTTGGGCCTGGAAACACCATATATTTT. This sequence joins TRBV27 and TRBJ1-3, with TRBD1 identical over 7 bases. With 5 bases clipped from V and 2 bases from J, the junction kept 18 bases outside the gene matches. In germline, CDR1 is MNHEY, CDR2 SMNVEV (reference sequence). The CDR3 loop spans 19 amino acids.

The V gene is TRBV5-1, the J gene TRBJ2-7; the match to TRBD2 covers 10 bases. The CDR3 covers 14 residues. The germline CDR1 and CDR2 sequences are SGHRS and YFSETQ. V was clipped by 3 bases and J by 7 bases; unmatched bases: 7. This chain's CDR3 is CASSWSSGSDEQYF. CDR3 nucleotide sequence: TGCGCCAGCAGCTGGTCTAGCGGGAGTGATGAGCAGTACTTC.

This clone was recorded at least ten times. The rearrangement links TRBV2 to TRBJ2-7; weak D call: TRBD1 (5 bases). The CDR3 extends over 13 amino acids. The germline gives CDR1 SNHLY, CDR2 FYNNEI. V lost 4 bases, J lost 2 bases, and 9 bases lay in between. The CDR3 here is CASSGGAAYEQYF. The CDR3 DNA sequence: TGTGCCAGCAGTGGGGGCGCAGCCTACGAGCAGTACTTC.

CDR3 residues: CASSSMGLAGTSYEQYF. CDR3 in DNA: TGTGCCAGCAGTTCCATGGGGCTAGCGGGTACCTCCTACGAGCAGTACTTC. The chain is built from TRBV11-2 and TRBJ2-7; 8 bases line up with TRBD2. The germline gives CDR1 SGHAT, CDR2 FQNNGV. This CDR3 is 17 amino acids long. The V segment lost 6 bases and the J segment 0 bases; nucleotides outside the gene matches: 13.

The chain employs TRBV30 and TRBJ1-5; 7 nucleotides match TRBD1. The CDR3 totals 14 residues. CDR1 and CDR2 from the germline V gene are GTSNPN and SVGIG (reference sequence). The V gene end was trimmed by 2 bases and the J gene end by 4 bases; junction bases not matched to a gene: 5. DNA for the CDR3: TGTGCCTGGAGTCGGACAGGACCAAATCAGCCCCAGCATTTT. Protein sequence: CAWSRTGPNQPQHF. Complete variable domain (other parts from reference TRBV30 and TRBJ1-5): SQTIHQWPATLVQPVGSPLSLECTVEGTSNPNLYWYRQAAGRGLQLLFYSVGIGQISSEVPQNLSASRPQDRQFILSSKKLLLSDSGFYLCAWSRTGPNQPQHFGDGTRLSIL.

The V and J genes are TRBV5-6 and TRBJ2-3; perhaps TRBD2 as D (7 bases). Germline V gene lookup returns CDR1 SGHDT and CDR2 YYEEEE. This CDR3 region has 16 residues. V was trimmed by 1 base and J by 4 bases, leaving 16 bases between them. The CDR3 region has the DNA TGTGCCAGCAGCTTGTACCGGGGGGCCTTTTCAGATACGCAGTATTTT. Its translation: CASSLYRGAFSDTQYF.

In this sample, this clone turned up once. V is TRBV19 and J is TRBJ2-5; D possibly corresponds to TRBD2 (6 bases). The CDR3 covers 14 residues. Germline V lookup: CDR1 LNHDA, CDR2 SQIVND (reference sequence). The V gene lost 5 bases and the J gene lost 5 bases, with 15 bases spanning the gap. CDR3: CASSANSGGETQYF. CDR3 nucleotides: TGTGCCAGTAGTGCGAATAGCGGCGGGGAGACCCAGTACTTC.

The gene calls are TRBV4-1 and TRBJ1-2, with D unresolved. Germline CDR1 is MGHRA and CDR2 is YSYEKL. V was shortened by 1 base and J by 6 bases, with 9 bases between the two germline ends. The CDR3 is 13 residues long. In DNA, the CDR3 is TGCGCCAGCAGCCAAGCCGGGGTCGATGGCTACACCTTC. It specifies CASSQAGVDGYTF.

This chain connects TRBV12-2 to TRBJ2-4; the table's D call of TRBD2 was not tested on the DNA. TRBV12-2 represents a pseudogene. The CDR3 has 20 residues. The CDR3: CASRLVSVGHHGVRKNIQYF. DNA of the CDR3: TGTGCAAGTCGCTTAGTTTCGGTGGGTCATCACGGGGTGAGGAAAAACATTCAGTACTTC.

This chain connects TRBV12-3 or TRBV12-4 to TRBJ1-1; TRBD1 is a possible D gene (5 bases). This CDR3 comprises 13 residues. The V and J ends lost 6 bases and 0 bases respectively, with 8 bases between them. Written as DNA, the CDR3 is TGTGCCAGCAGCCGGACAATGAACACTGAAGCTTTCTTT. Its translation: CASSRTMNTEAFF.

Note on this clone: The sample has other DNA sequences that encode this CDR3 too. The chain recombines TRBV19 with TRBJ1-5, with D unresolved. The germline V and J ends were trimmed by 0 bases and 5 bases, with 5 bases remaining between them. Per germline, CDR1 LNHDA and CDR2 SQIVND (reference sequence). The length of the CDR3 is 13 residues. The CDR3 sequence is CASSIDRDQPQHF. The CDR3 nucleotides read TGTGCCAGTAGTATAGATCGGGATCAGCCCCAGCATTTT.